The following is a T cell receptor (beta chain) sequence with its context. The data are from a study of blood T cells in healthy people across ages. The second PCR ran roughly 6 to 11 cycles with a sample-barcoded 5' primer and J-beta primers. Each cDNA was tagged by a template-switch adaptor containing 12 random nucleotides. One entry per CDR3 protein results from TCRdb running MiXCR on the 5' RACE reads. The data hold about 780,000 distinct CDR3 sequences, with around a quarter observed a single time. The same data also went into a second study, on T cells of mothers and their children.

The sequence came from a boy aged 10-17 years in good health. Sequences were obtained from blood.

CDR3 sequence: CSAPELETQYF. The DNA for the CDR3 is TGCAGTGCCCCCGAACTGGAGACCCAGTACTTC. The chain uses TRBV20-1 and TRBJ2-5, with D unclear. The germline V gene has CDR1 DFQATT and CDR2 SNEGSKA (reference sequence). The CDR3 has 11 amino acids. Trimming removed 6 bases from V and 5 bases from J, with 10 bases in between.